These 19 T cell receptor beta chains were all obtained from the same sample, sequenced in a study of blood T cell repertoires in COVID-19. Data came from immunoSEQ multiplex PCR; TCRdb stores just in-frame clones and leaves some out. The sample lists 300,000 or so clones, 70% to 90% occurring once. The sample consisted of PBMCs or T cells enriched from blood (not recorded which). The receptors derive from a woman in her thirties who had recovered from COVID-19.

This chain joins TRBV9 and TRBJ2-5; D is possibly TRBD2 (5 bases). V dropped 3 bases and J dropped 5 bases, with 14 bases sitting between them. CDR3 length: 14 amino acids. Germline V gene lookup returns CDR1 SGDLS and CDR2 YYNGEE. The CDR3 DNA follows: TGTGCCAGCAGCGCGACCGGGGTCGGTGAGACCCAGTACTTC. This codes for CASSATGVGETQYF.

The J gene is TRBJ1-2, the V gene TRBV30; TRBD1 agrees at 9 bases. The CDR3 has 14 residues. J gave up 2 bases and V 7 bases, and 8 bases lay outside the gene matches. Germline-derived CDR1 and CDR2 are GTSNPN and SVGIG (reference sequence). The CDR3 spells CASQGQGANYGYTF. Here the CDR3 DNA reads TGTGCCTCTCAGGGACAGGGAGCGAACTATGGCTACACCTTC. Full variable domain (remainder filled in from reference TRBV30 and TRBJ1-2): SQTIHQWPATLVQPVGSPLSLECTVEGTSNPNLYWYRQAAGRGLQLLFYSVGIGQISSEVPQNLSASRPQDRQFILSSKKLLLSDSGFYLCASQGQGANYGYTFGSGTRLTVV.

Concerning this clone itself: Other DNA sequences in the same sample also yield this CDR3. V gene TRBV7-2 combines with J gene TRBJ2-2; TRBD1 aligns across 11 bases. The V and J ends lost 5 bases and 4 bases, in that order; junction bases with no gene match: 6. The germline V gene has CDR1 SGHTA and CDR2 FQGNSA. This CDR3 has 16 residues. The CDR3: CASSPGQGAGTGELFF. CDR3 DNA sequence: TGTGCCAGCAGCCCCGGACAGGGGGCAGGCACCGGGGAGCTGTTTTTT. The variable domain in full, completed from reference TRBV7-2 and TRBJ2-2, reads GAGVSQSPSNKVTEKGKDVELRCDPISGHTALYWYRQSLGQGLEFLIYFQGNSAPDKSGLPSDRFSAERTGGSVSTLTIQRTQQEDSAVYLCASSPGQGAGTGELFFGEGSRLTVL.

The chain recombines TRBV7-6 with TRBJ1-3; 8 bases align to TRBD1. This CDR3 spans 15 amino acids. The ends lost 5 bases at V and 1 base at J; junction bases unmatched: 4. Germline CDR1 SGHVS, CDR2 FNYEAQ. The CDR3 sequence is CASSPTGGSGNTIYF. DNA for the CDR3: TGTGCCAGCAGCCCTACAGGGGGTTCTGGAAACACCATATATTTT. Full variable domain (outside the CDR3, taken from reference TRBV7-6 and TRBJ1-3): GAGVSQSPRYKVTKRGQDVALRCDPISGHVSLYWYRQALGQGPEFLTYFNYEAQQDKSGLPNDRFSAERPEGSISTLTIQRTEQRDSAMYRCASSPTGGSGNTIYFGEGSWLTVV.

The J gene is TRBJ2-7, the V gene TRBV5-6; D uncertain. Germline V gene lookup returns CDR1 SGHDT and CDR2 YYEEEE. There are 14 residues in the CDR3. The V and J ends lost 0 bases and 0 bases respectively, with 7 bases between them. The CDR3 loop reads CASSLGQYSYEQYF. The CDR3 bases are TGTGCCAGCAGCTTGGGGCAGTACTCCTACGAGCAGTACTTC.

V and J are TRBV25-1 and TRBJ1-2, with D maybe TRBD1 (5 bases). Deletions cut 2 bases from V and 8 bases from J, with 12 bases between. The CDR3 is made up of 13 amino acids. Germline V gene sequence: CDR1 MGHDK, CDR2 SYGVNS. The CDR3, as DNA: TGTGCCAGCAGTGAAGGCAGGGTAGACGGCTACACCTTC. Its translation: CASSEGRVDGYTF.

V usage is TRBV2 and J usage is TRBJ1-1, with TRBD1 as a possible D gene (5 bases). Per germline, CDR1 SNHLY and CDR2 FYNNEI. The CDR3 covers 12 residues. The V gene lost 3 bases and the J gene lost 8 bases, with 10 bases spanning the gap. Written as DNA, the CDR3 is TGTGCCAGCAGTGACCGGGGGGTGGAAGCTTTCTTT. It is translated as CASSDRGVEAFF.

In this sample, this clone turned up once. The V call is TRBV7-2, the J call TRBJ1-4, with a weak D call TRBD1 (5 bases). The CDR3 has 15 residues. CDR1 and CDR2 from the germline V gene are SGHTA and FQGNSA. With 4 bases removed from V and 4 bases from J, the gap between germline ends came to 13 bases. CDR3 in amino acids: CASSYPGNHNEKLFF. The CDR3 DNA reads TGTGCCAGCAGCTACCCAGGGAACCATAATGAAAAACTGTTTTTT.

Here the CDR3 DNA reads TGTGCCAGCAGCCCACAGGGAGGGAGCAATCAGCCCCAGCATTTT. This encodes CASSPQGGSNQPQHF. The chain joins TRBV28 to TRBJ1-5; possible D gene TRBD1, 6 bases. In germline, CDR1 is MDHEN, CDR2 SYDVKM. The CDR3 extends over 15 amino acids. Trimming stripped 6 bases from V and 1 base from J, with 13 bases between.

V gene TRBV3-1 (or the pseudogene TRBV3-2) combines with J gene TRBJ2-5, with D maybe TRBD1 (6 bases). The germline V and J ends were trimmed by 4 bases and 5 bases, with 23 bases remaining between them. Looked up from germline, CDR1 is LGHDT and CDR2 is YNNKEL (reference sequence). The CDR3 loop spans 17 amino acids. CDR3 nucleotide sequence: TGTGCCAGCAGCCCCGTTTGGGGCCAGGGGCTTTCGGAGACCCAGTACTTC. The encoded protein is CASSPVWGQGLSETQYF.

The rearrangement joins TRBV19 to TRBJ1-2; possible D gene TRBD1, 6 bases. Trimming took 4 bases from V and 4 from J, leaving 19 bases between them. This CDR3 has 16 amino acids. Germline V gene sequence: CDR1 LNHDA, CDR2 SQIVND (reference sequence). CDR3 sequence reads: CASSRDTRATTYGYTF. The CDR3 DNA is TGTGCCAGTAGTAGGGACACACGAGCGACAACCTATGGCTACACCTTC.

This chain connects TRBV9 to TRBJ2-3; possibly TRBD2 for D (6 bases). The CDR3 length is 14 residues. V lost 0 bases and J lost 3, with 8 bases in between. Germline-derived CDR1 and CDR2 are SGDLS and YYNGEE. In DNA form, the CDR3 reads TGTGCCAGCAGCGTAGATGGGGGGACAGATACGCAGTATTTT. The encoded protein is CASSVDGGTDTQYF.

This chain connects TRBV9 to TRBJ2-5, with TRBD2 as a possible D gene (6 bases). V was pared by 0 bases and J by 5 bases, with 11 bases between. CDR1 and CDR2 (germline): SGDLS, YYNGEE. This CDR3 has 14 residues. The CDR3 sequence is CASSVVPEGETQYF. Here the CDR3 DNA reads TGTGCCAGCAGCGTAGTTCCGGAGGGGGAGACCCAGTACTTC.

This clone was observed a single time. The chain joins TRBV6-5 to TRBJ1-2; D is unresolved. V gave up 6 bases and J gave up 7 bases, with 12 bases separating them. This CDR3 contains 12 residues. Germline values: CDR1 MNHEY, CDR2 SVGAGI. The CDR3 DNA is TGTGCCAGCAGACCCGGGGAGGGTGGCTACACCTTC. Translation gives CASRPGEGGYTF.

The DNA for the CDR3 is TGTGCCAGCAGCCGAACGGGACAGGGGGAGGGCACTGAAGCTTTCTTT. Translating it yields CASSRTGQGEGTEAFF. V gene TRBV4-2 combines with J gene TRBJ1-1, with 11 bases lining up with TRBD1. The CDR3 runs 16 residues. After removal of 4 bases from V and 4 bases from J, the junction contained 8 bases not matched to a gene. The germline V gene has CDR1 LGHNA and CDR2 YNFKEQ.

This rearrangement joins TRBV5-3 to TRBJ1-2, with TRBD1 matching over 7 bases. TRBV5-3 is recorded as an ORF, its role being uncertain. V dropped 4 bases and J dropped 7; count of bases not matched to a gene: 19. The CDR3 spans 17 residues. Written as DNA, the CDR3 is TGTGCCAGAAGCCCGACAGGGCTTGATTGTGTTGGTGGTGGCTACACCTTC. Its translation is CARSPTGLDCVGGGYTF.

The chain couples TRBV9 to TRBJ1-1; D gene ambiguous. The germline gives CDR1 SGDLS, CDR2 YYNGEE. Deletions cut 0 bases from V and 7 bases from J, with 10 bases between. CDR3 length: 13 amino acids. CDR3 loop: CASSVEVYSEAFF. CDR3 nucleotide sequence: TGTGCCAGCAGCGTAGAGGTGTACAGTGAAGCTTTCTTT.

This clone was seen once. The CDR3 is CASSRITGGRADTQYF. The CDR3 DNA is TGCGCCAGCAGCCGAATCACGGGGGGACGAGCAGATACGCAGTATTTT. The V call is TRBV5-1, the J call TRBJ2-3, with 7 nucleotides matching TRBD2. Per germline, CDR1 SGHRS and CDR2 YFSETQ. The CDR3 sequence is 16 residues long. Trimming took 4 bases from V and 4 from J; bases not matched to a gene: 12.

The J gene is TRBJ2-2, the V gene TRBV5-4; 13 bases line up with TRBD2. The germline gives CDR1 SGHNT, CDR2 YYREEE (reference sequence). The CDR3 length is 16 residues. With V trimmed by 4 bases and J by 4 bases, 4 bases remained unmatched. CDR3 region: CASSALAGGRTGELFF. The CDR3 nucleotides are TGTGCCAGCAGCGCACTAGCGGGGGGGCGCACCGGGGAGCTGTTTTTT.